The rows below give T cell receptor beta chains drawn from one sample of a study of blood T cell repertoires in COVID-19. Some clones are missing from TCRdb's copy, which holds only in-frame ones; the method was immunoSEQ multiplex PCR. The sample shows a few hundred thousand clones, 85% to 90% of them seen only once. Specimen: peripheral blood. The receptor set was obtained from a young man with acute or convalescent COVID-19. Each CDR3 is given with its conserved first and last residue. D genes are given only for firm matches. The size of a clone is reported for some rows only, either as once, few or many, or as a class for expanded clones.

>TRBJ2-3|TRBD2|TRBV7-3|-
TGTGCCAGCAGCTTGGGCGGGAGGACAGATACGCAGTATTTT
CASSLGGRTDTQYF
>TRBJ1-6|-|TRBV2|-
TGTGCCAGCAAGGAGGGCTTGGGGGATAATTCACCCCTCCACTTT
CASKEGLGDNSPLHF
>TRBJ2-1|TRBD2|TRBV3-1/TRBV3-2|-
TGTGCCAGCAGCCGAATAGCGGGGACATCCTACAATGAGCAGTTCTTC
CASSRIAGTSYNEQFF
>TRBJ2-7|-|TRBV5-1|-
TGCGCCAGCAGCTTCGCAGGATCCTACGAGCAGTACTTC
CASSFAGSYEQYF
>TRBJ1-3|-|TRBV7-9|-
TGTGCCAGCAGGGGAAGGAAGGGAGTATCCAGAGGAAACACCATATATTTT
CASRGRKGVSRGNTIYF
>TRBJ2-3|-|TRBV5-1|-
TGCGCCAGCAGGTTGACTCCCCTAACAGATACGCAGTATTTT
CASRLTPLTDTQYF
>TRBJ1-1|TRBD1|TRBV19|-
TGTGCCACCCAACAGGGGGCTCCTATGAACACTGAAGCTTTCTTT
CATQQGAPMNTEAFF
>TRBJ2-5|TRBD1|TRBV5-1|-
TGCGCCAGCAGGCAAGGGCGAGGGGGCTACCTTCAAGAGACCCAGTACTTC
CASRQGRGGYLQETQYF
>TRBJ1-5|TRBD1|TRBV2|-
TGTGCCAGCAGTGTACAGGGGCGGCAGCCCCAGCATTTT
CASSVQGRQPQHF
>TRBJ2-7|-|TRBV23-1|once
TGCGCCAGAACTAAAATCCACGAGCAGTACTTC
CARTKIHEQYF
>TRBJ1-2|-|TRBV9|-
TGTGCCAGCAGCGTATCAGGGGCGGGTGGCTACACCTTC
CASSVSGAGGYTF
>TRBJ2-5|-|TRBV7-8|-
TGTGCCAGCAGCTTAGGTATTGGGAGCGGTGGAGGGGAGACCCAGTACTTC
CASSLGIGSGGGETQYF
>TRBJ1-1|-|TRBV27|-
TGTGCCAGCAGTTCCGGTGCGGGGGGGCGAGCTTTCTTT
CASSSGAGGRAFF
>TRBJ2-7|-|TRBV18|few
TGTGCCAGCTCACTACCGGGCCGCGCCTACGAGCAGTACTTC
CASSLPGRAYEQYF
>TRBJ1-1|-|TRBV3-1/TRBV3-2|-
TGTGCCAGCAGCCAGTCGGGGGTTACTGAAGCTTTCTTT
CASSQSGVTEAFF
>TRBJ1-2|-|TRBV28|-
TGTGCCAGCAGGTGGAGGTCCTATGGCTACACCTTC
CASRWRSYGYTF
>TRBJ2-7|-|TRBV5-1|medium-sized
TGCGCCAGCAGCTTGGAACCCCGGGAGAGGTCATCCTACGAGCAGTACTTC
CASSLEPRERSSYEQYF
>TRBJ1-6|-|TRBV6-5|-
TGTGCCAGCAGTCTTGACGGAGTCGATTCACCCCTCCACTTT
CASSLDGVDSPLHF
>TRBJ1-1|-|TRBV19|-
TGTGCCAGTAGTATCTATCCCCCGATGGAGGCAACTGAAGCTTTCTTT
CASSIYPPMEATEAFF
>TRBJ1-4|TRBD1|TRBV7-2|-
TGTGCCAGCAGCCCACGGACAGGGAATGAAAAACTGTTTTTT
CASSPRTGNEKLFF
>TRBJ2-2|-|TRBV21-1|-
TGTGCCAGCAGCAAAGAGCGGGGGTGGACCACCGGGGAGCTGTTTTTT
CASSKERGWTTGELFF
>TRBJ2-2|TRBD2|TRBV7-8|-
TGTGCCAGCAGCCCAACTAGCGGGGGGGCCGCGGAGCTGTTTTTT
CASSPTSGGAAELFF